This TCR beta chain was identified in a study of blood T cell repertoires in COVID-19. Study-wide background: PBMCs, B-cell-depleted T cells, or T cells were the source of the cDNA or gDNA that made up the material.

The CDR3 contains 15 residues. CDR1 is ENHRY and CDR2 is SYGVKD in the germline V gene. V shed 7 bases and J 1 base; nucleotides not matched to a gene: 8. Under the authors' procedure: Counts of nucleated cells, estimated from reference gene primer amplification, were obtained. TCRdb keeps only in-frame clones here, not all; method: immunoSEQ multiplex PCR. Clone size and V and J calls were adopted from that table, with D and trimming inferred from the DNA. The sample gives about 260,000 clones, 84% of which show up once; 4.2% is in the top ten. The sample comprised peripheral blood. The gene calls are TRBV10-3 and TRBJ2-3, with 7 bases matching TRBD1. This TCR was recovered from a man in his sixties with acute or convalescent COVID-19. CDR3 DNA: TGTGCCATCAAGACAGGGCAGGGTGGCACAGATACGCAGTATTTT. It encodes CAIKTGQGGTDTQYF.